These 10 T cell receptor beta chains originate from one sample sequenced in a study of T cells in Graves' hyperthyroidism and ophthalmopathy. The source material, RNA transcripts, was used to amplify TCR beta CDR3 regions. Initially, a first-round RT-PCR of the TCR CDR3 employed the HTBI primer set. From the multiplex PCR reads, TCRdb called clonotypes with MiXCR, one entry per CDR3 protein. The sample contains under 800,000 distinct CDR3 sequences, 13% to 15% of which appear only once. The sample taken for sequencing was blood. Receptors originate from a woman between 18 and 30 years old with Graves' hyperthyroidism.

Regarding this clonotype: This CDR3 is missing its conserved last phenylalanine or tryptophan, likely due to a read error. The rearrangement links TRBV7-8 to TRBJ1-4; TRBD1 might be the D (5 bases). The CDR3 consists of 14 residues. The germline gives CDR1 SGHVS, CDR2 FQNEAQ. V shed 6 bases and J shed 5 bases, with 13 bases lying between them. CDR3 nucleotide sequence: TGTGCCAGCAGACCCGGGACCGGGAATGAAAAACTGTTTCTT. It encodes CASRPGTGNEKLFL.

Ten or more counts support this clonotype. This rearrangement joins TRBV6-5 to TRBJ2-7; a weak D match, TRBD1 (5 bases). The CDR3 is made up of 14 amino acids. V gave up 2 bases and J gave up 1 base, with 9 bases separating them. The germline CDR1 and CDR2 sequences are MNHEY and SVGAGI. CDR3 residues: CASSYAGWSYEQYF. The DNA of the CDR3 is TGTGCCAGCAGTTACGCAGGGTGGTCCTACGAGCAGTACTTC.

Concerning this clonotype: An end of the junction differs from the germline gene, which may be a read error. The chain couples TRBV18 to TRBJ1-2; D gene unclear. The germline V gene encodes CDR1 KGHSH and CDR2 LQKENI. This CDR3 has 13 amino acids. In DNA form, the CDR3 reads TGTGCCAGCTCGCCACCGGGCCGGGCTGGCTACACCTTC. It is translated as CASSPPGRAGYTF.

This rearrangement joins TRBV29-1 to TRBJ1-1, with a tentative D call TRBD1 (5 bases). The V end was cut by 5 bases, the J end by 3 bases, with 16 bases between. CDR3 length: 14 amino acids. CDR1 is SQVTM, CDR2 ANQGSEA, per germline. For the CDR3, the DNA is TGCAGCGTTCGAAAGAGGGGATTGGACACTGAAGCTTTCTTT. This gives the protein CSVRKRGLDTEAFF.

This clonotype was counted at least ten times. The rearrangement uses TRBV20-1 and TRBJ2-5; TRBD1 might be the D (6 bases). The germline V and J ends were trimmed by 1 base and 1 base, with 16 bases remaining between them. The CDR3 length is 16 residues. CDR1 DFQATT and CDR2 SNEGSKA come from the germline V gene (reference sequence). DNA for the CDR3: TGCAGTGCTAGAGTCCTAGGGGGTGGCGGCCAAGAGACCCAGTACTTC. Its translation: CSARVLGGGGQETQYF.

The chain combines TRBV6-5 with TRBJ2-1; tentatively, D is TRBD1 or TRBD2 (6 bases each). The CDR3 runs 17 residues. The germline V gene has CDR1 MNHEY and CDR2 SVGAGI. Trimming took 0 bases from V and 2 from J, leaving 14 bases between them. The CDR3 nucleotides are TGTGCCAGCAGTTACTCCGGGGGCCCTGCCACCTACAATGAGCAGTTCTTC. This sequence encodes CASSYSGGPATYNEQFF.

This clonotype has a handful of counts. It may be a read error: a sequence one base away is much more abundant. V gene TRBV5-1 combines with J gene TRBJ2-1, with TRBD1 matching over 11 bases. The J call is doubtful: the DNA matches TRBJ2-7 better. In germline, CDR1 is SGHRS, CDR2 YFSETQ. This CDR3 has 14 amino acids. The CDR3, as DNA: TGCGCCAGCAACCGGGACAGGGGGTACAATGAGCAGTACTTC. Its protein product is CASNRDRGYNEQYF.

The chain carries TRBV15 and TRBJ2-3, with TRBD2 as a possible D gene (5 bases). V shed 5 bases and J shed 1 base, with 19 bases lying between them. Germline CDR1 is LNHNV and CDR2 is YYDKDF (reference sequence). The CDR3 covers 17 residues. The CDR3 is CATSLDQASTGTDTQYF. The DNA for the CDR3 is TGTGCCACCAGCCTAGATCAGGCTAGCACTGGCACAGATACGCAGTATTTT.

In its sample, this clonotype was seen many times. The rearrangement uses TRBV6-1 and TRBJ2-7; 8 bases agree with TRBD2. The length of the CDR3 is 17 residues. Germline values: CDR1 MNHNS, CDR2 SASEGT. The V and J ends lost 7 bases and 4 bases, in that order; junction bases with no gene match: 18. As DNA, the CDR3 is TGTGCCAGCATCCCCTCCTTGGGGGCGGGAGGAAATTACGAGCAGTACTTC. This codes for CASIPSLGAGGNYEQYF.

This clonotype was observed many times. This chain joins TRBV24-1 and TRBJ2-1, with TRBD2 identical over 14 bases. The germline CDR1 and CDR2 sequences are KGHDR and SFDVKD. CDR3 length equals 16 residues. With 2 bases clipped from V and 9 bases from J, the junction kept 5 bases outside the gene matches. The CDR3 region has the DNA TGTGCCACCAGTGATTCGGGACTAGCGGGAGCTAGTGAGCAGTTCTTC. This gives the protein CATSDSGLAGASEQFF.